The 18 T cell receptor beta chains given below trace back to one sample, sequenced in a study of regulatory T cells in long-lasting Graves disease. The authors built TCR beta libraries using iRepertoire HTBI primers and Arm-PCR of CDR3 regions. A single record per CDR3 protein comes from TCRdb applying MiXCR to the multiplex PCR reads. This sample has 200,000 to 250,000 distinct CDR3 sequences; roughly 21% occur once, and the top ten carry approximately 15%. This sample's time point: newly diagnosed GD, antithyroid drugs for less than 3 months. RNA from PBMCs was the source of the TCR library. The sample consisted of peripheral blood mononuclear cells (PBMCs), taken at new diagnosis, from a patient treated with antithyroid drugs. The receptors originated from a female donor with Graves disease.

This clonotype was recorded many times. The chain employs TRBV7-2 and TRBJ2-7, with TRBD1 matching 7 bases. Germline CDR1 and CDR2: SGHTA and FQGNSA. With 4 bases clipped from V and 5 bases from J, the junction kept 5 bases outside the gene matches. This CDR3 comprises 13 residues. CDR3 loop: CASSSARGNEQYF. The DNA of the CDR3 is TGTGCCAGCAGCTCAGCCAGGGGGAACGAGCAGTACTTC.

This clonotype has just a few counts. The chain is built from TRBV5-4 and TRBJ2-1; 9 nucleotides agree with TRBD1. The end of the DNA fits TRBJ2-5 better, so the J call may be wrong. CDR3 length: 14 amino acids. Per the germline V gene, CDR1 is SGHNT and CDR2 is YYREEE (reference sequence). In nucleotides, the CDR3 is TGTGCCAGCAGCCCACAGGGGGCTCAAGAGACCCAGTACTTC. Its protein is CASSPQGAQETQYF.

Many counts were recorded for this clonotype. The chain has TRBV7-8 and TRBJ1-1; TRBD1 agrees at 7 bases. There are 12 residues in the CDR3. Germline V gene lookup returns CDR1 SGHVS and CDR2 FQNEAQ. J was trimmed by 8 bases and V by 4 bases; bases with no gene match: 4. The CDR3 here is CASSSWDREAFF. Here the CDR3 DNA reads TGTGCCAGCAGCTCCTGGGACAGAGAAGCTTTCTTT.

This clonotype has ten or more counts. The rearrangement uses TRBV2 and TRBJ2-5, with 9 bases that match TRBD2. The V segment lost 5 bases and the J segment 5 bases; nucleotides outside the gene matches: 6. The germline V gene has CDR1 SNHLY and CDR2 FYNNEI. The CDR3 consists of 14 residues. The CDR3 DNA reads TGTGCCAGCAGTCTGTCTAGCGGGACGGAGACCCAGTACTTC. Translated, it gives CASSLSSGTETQYF.

This clonotype was observed many times. The J gene is TRBJ1-2, the V gene TRBV7-2; 8 bases agree with TRBD1. The CDR3 runs 13 residues. Germline V gives CDR1 SGHTA, CDR2 FQGNSA. The junction had 5 bases not matched to a gene; V was cut back by 3 bases and J by 8 bases. Here the CDR3 reads CASSFQGAAGYTF. Written as DNA, the CDR3 is TGTGCCAGCAGCTTCCAGGGGGCGGCGGGCTACACCTTC. The full variable domain, its missing parts supplied by reference TRBV7-2 and TRBJ1-2, is GAGVSQSPSNKVTEKGKDVELRCDPISGHTALYWYRQSLGQGLEFLIYFQGNSAPDKSGLPSDRFSAERTGGSVSTLTIQRTQQEDSAVYLCASSFQGAAGYTFGSGTRLTVV.

The table lists this clonotype with many counts. The chain has TRBV12-3 or TRBV12-4 and TRBJ2-1; 7 bases align to TRBD2. V lost 7 bases to trimming and J lost 2 bases; unmatched junction nucleotides: 5. The CDR3 is 14 residues long. Written as DNA, the CDR3 is TGTGCCAGCACTGGGGGGGGAGCCTACAATGAGCAGTTCTTC. It encodes CASTGGGAYNEQFF.

In the case of this clonotype: A far larger clone differs by one base, so this is likely a read error. V gene TRBV6-1 combines with J gene TRBJ2-3, with 9 bases fitting TRBD2. Germline V gives CDR1 MNHNS, CDR2 SASEGT. This CDR3 is built from 15 residues. DNA for the CDR3: TGTGCCAGCAGTGAAGGACTAGCGGACACAGGTACGCAGTATTTT. Protein product: CASSEGLADTGTQYF.

This chain uses TRBV4-1 with TRBJ2-2; a possible D gene is TRBD1 (7 bases). Germline V gives CDR1 MGHRA, CDR2 YSYEKL. V lost 2 bases and J 4 bases, leaving 11 bases between the germline ends. This CDR3 is built from 15 residues. The CDR3 loop reads CASSQRQGGTGELFF. As DNA, the CDR3 is TGCGCCAGCAGCCAAAGACAGGGAGGCACCGGGGAGCTGTTTTTT.

This clonotype was seen at least ten times. A read error may produce the germline difference seen at one junction end. CDR3 residues: CASSRGPAGETKYF. The DNA of the CDR3 is TGTGCCAGCAGCCGGGGCCCCGCGGGAGAGACCAAGTACTTC. This rearrangement joins TRBV7-3 to TRBJ2-5, with 7 bases identical to TRBD2. This CDR3 region has 14 residues. The germline V gene has CDR1 SGHTA and CDR2 FQGTGA. The full variable domain, in which reference TRBV7-3 and TRBJ2-5 provide the parts outside the CDR3, is GAGVSQTPSNKVTEKGKYVELRCDPISGHTALYWYRQSLGQGPEFLIYFQGTGAADDSGLPNDRFFAVRPEGSVSTLKIQRTERGDSAVYLCASSRGPAGETKYFGPGTRLLVL.

The sample holds many counts of this clonotype. This chain connects TRBV7-2 to TRBJ2-7; D is unresolved. V was shortened by 1 base and J by 6 bases, with 7 bases between the two germline ends. The CDR3 consists of 12 residues. CDR1 is SGHTA, CDR2 FQGNSA, per germline. For the CDR3, the DNA is TGTGCCAGCAGCTTAGGCGCTTCCGAGCAGTACTTC. This gives the protein CASSLGASEQYF.

This clonotype was detected many times. This chain joins TRBV6-2 or TRBV6-3 and TRBJ2-5; unclear D gene. The V end lost 6 bases, the J end lost 5 bases, and 7 bases lay between the germline ends. The germline CDR1 and CDR2 sequences are MNHEY and SVGEGT. The CDR3 runs 11 residues. This CDR3 reads CASRSGETQYF. The CDR3 DNA sequence: TGTGCCAGCAGATCCGGGGAGACCCAGTACTTC.

This clonotype was picked up many times. This rearrangement joins TRBV18 to TRBJ2-7; possibly TRBD1 for D (6 bases). V shed 3 bases and J shed 2 bases, with 11 bases lying between them. CDR3 size: 14 residues. From germline, CDR1 is KGHSH and CDR2 LQKENI. For the CDR3, the DNA is TGTGCCAGCTCACCCTCGGACAGAACCTACGAGCAGTACTTC. It translates to CASSPSDRTYEQYF.

This clonotype was detected many times. This rearrangement joins TRBV6-1 to TRBJ2-7; 8 nucleotides line up with TRBD1. J gave up 4 bases and V 7 bases, and 9 bases lay outside the gene matches. Germline CDR1 and CDR2: MNHNS and SASEGT. The CDR3 length is 14 residues. The CDR3 loop is CASTKPGGGYEQYF. DNA for the CDR3: TGTGCCAGCACCAAGCCAGGGGGCGGGTACGAGCAGTACTTC.

This clonotype was counted ten times or more. V and J are TRBV15 and TRBJ2-2; D call uncertain. The CDR3 contains 14 residues. V was shortened by 0 bases and J by 6 bases, with 8 bases between the two germline ends. Germline V gene sequence: CDR1 LNHNV, CDR2 YYDKDF (reference sequence). The chain's CDR3 is CATSRDVLSGELFF. In DNA form, the CDR3 reads TGTGCCACCAGCAGAGATGTGCTCTCCGGGGAGCTGTTTTTT. Together with reference TRBV15 and TRBJ2-2, the CDR3 gives the full variable domain: DAMVIQNPRYQVTQFGKPVTLSCSQTLNHNVMYWYQQKSSQAPKLLFHYYDKDFNNEADTPDNFQSRRPNTSFCFLDIRSPGLGDTAMYLCATSRDVLSGELFFGEGSRLTVL.

The table lists this clonotype with many counts. CDR3 residues: CASSPLEEAFF. CDR3 sequence (DNA): TGTGCCAGCAGCCCGCTTGAAGAAGCTTTCTTT. The chain has TRBV7-9 and TRBJ1-1; D is unclear. The germline V gene encodes CDR1 SEHNR and CDR2 FQNEAQ (reference sequence). This CDR3 is built from 11 residues. V was trimmed by 5 bases and J by 8 bases, leaving 9 bases between them.

This clonotype has ten or more counts. This chain uses TRBV28 with TRBJ2-6, with a tentative D call TRBD1 (5 bases). Trimming cost V 6 bases and J 1 base, with 13 bases left between them. Germline CDR1 reads MDHEN; CDR2 reads SYDVKM. This CDR3 contains 16 residues. The CDR3 DNA reads TGTGCCAGCAGCACAATACAGGATTCTGGGGCCAACGTCCTGACTTTC. It specifies CASSTIQDSGANVLTF.

On this clonotype itself: Mismatch with germline at one junction end may stem from a read error. The gene calls are TRBV12-3 or TRBV12-4 and TRBJ2-7; D not resolved. The closer fit of TRBJ2-6 to the DNA end suggests the J call may be wrong. The CDR3 covers 13 residues. The CDR3 loop is CVSSLTQTNVLTF. The DNA for the CDR3 is TGTGTCAGCAGTTTAACGCAGACCAACGTCCTGACTTTC.

This clonotype was observed many times. V gene TRBV7-2 combines with J gene TRBJ1-2, with D possibly being TRBD1 (5 bases). V gave up 5 bases and J gave up 7 bases, with 17 bases separating them. Germline assignment: CDR1 SGHTA and CDR2 FQGNSA. The CDR3 sequence is 14 residues long. For the CDR3, the DNA is TGTGCCAGCAGCCCCCCCGGGACCTTAACTGGCTACACCTTC. Translating it yields CASSPPGTLTGYTF. The entire variable domain, with the rest obtained from reference TRBV7-2 and TRBJ1-2, is as follows: GAGVSQSPSNKVTEKGKDVELRCDPISGHTALYWYRQSLGQGLEFLIYFQGNSAPDKSGLPSDRFSAERTGGSVSTLTIQRTQQEDSAVYLCASSPPGTLTGYTFGSGTRLTVV.